A selection of T cell receptor beta chains follows, all from one sample in a study of siplizumab effects on memory and regulatory T cells. Data came from immunoSEQ multiplex PCR; TCRdb stores just in-frame clones and leaves some out. This table has around 99,000 clones, roughly nine tenths appearing once. Material for sequencing was Tregs sorted from blood. These receptors originate from a human donor in good health. The CDR3 runs from the conserved cysteine through the conserved F or W. D genes are given only for firm matches. Clone size, where shown, is once, few, many, or a class for clones that have expanded.

v_call	d_call	clone_size	j_call	cdr3_aa	cdr3_nt
TRBV20-1	.	.	TRBJ1-2	CSASSSLGYTF	TGCAGTGCTAGTAGTAGTCTCGGCTACACCTTC
TRBV4-2	.	.	TRBJ2-5	CASSSPGTEETQYF	TGTGCCAGCAGCTCACCCGGGACGGAAGAGACCCAGTACTTC
TRBV6-5	.	.	TRBJ1-1	CVHPIEAFF	TGTGTACATCCCATTGAAGCTTTCTTT
TRBV7-9	.	few	TRBJ1-4	CASSLVSEKLFF	TGTGCCAGCAGCTTAGTGAGTGAAAAACTGTTTTTT
TRBV29-1	.	few	TRBJ1-5	CSVAGVGQPQHF	TGCAGCGTGGCAGGGGTTGGGCAGCCCCAGCATTTT
TRBV5-5	TRBD1	.	TRBJ1-4	CASSLLPGQGYEKLFF	TGTGCCAGCAGCTTGCTTCCGGGACAGGGATATGAAAAACTGTTTTTT
TRBV5-1	.	.	TRBJ2-5	CASTLLWGSETQYF	TGCGCCAGCACCCTTCTATGGGGGAGTGAGACCCAGTACTTC
TRBV7-9	.	.	TRBJ1-2	CASSSGPIGYTF	TGTGCCAGCAGCTCTGGACCCATTGGCTACACCTTC
TRBV7-8	TRBD1	.	TRBJ1-1	CASSGQGPNTEAFF	TGTGCCAGCAGCGGACAGGGACCGAACACTGAAGCTTTCTTT
TRBV7-8	TRBD1	.	TRBJ1-2	CASSLITGGWYGYTF	TGTGCCAGCAGCTTAATAACAGGGGGTTGGTATGGCTACACCTTC
TRBV21-1	.	.	TRBJ1-2	CASSSPGGGGYTF	TGTGCCAGCAGCTCCCCCGGGGGGGGAGGCTACACCTTC
TRBV5-6	TRBD2	.	TRBJ2-1	CASSSLAGAFYNEQFF	TGTGCCAGCAGCTCGTTAGCGGGGGCTTTCTACAATGAGCAGTTCTTC
TRBV25-1	.	.	TRBJ2-3	CASSPRGATDTQYF	TGTGCCAGCAGCCCTAGAGGGGCTACAGATACGCAGTATTTT
TRBV10-3	.	once	TRBJ1-1	CAISSAYDGMALF	TGTGCCATCAGTTCTGCGTATGATGGGATGGCGCTTTTT
TRBV7-8	.	.	TRBJ1-1	CASSLEGRNTEAFF	TGTGCCAGCAGCTTAGAGGGGAGAAACACTGAAGCTTTCTTT
TRBV5-4	TRBD2	.	TRBJ2-1	CASSLGGGPYNEQFF	TGTGCCAGCAGCTTAGGCGGGGGGCCGTACAATGAGCAGTTCTTC
TRBV5-6	.	.	TRBJ1-1	CASSSRLQGWNTEAFF	TGTGCCAGCAGCTCCCGTCTCCAGGGGTGGAACACTGAAGCTTTCTTT
TRBV19	.	.	TRBJ1-1	CASSTQGMNTEAFF	TGTGCCAGTAGCACACAGGGTATGAACACTGAAGCTTTCTTT
TRBV10-3	.	.	TRBJ1-1	CAISESQLATEAFF	TGTGCCATCAGTGAGTCTCAGTTGGCCACTGAAGCTTTCTTT
TRBV18	TRBD1	.	TRBJ2-7	CASSLRQGGSYEQYF	TGTGCCAGCTCACTTAGACAGGGGGGTTCCTACGAGCAGTACTTC
TRBV5-1	.	.	TRBJ1-1	CASSLQGRSEAFF	TGCGCCAGCAGCTTGCAGGGGCGGAGTGAAGCTTTCTTT
TRBV11-3	.	.	TRBJ2-1	CASSFGSYNEQFF	TGTGCCAGCAGCTTTGGCTCCTACAATGAGCAGTTCTTC
TRBV29-1	TRBD1	.	TRBJ1-2	CSVTGTGNRMEGYTF	TGCAGCGTTACCGGGACAGGGAATCGGATGGAGGGCTACACCTTC
TRBV6-1	TRBD1	.	TRBJ2-7	CASRGTGGAQYF	TGTGCCAGCAGGGGGACAGGGGGCGCGCAGTACTTC
TRBV6-5	.	few	TRBJ1-5	CASSYRGTSPQHF	TGTGCCAGCAGTTACCGGGGGACCTCACCCCAGCATTTT
TRBV20-1	.	few	TRBJ1-2	CSASHSYGYTF	TGCAGTGCTAGTCATTCCTATGGCTACACCTTC
TRBV2	.	.	TRBJ1-3	CASSNPYSGNTIYF	TGTGCCAGCAGTAATCCTTACTCTGGAAACACCATATATTTT
TRBV5-1	TRBD2	.	TRBJ2-3	CASSLTSATDTQYF	TGCGCCAGCAGCTTGACTAGCGCCACAGATACGCAGTATTTT
TRBV18	.	.	TRBJ2-7	CASSLTQPGPVYEQYF	TGTGCCAGCTCACTAACACAGCCCGGGCCCGTCTACGAGCAGTACTTC
TRBV5-6	.	.	TRBJ1-4	CASSLARLQGTNEKLFF	TGTGCCAGCAGCCTAGCCCGACTACAGGGAACTAATGAAAAACTGTTTTTT
TRBV4-1	.	.	TRBJ1-4	CASSPAGFGEKLFF	TGCGCCAGCAGCCCAGCAGGGTTCGGTGAAAAACTGTTTTTT
TRBV6-1	.	.	TRBJ1-6	CASSPLGPGNSPLHF	TGTGCCAGCAGCCCGTTGGGACCGGGAAATTCACCCCTCCACTTT
TRBV5-1	TRBD2	.	TRBJ2-5	CASSYGRAGETQYF	TGCGCCAGCAGCTACGGGAGGGCGGGGGAGACCCAGTACTTC
TRBV5-1	TRBD2	.	TRBJ2-1	CASSLGPSGVLSYNEQFF	TGCGCCAGCAGCTTGGGTCCCAGCGGGGTACTCTCCTACAATGAGCAGTTCTTC
TRBV20-1	.	.	TRBJ1-4	CSASGDTKLFF	TGCAGTGCTAGTGGGGACACTAAACTGTTTTTT
TRBV6-5	.	.	TRBJ1-5	CASSYFRVSNQPQHF	TGTGCCAGCAGTTACTTCAGGGTTAGCAATCAGCCCCAGCATTTT
TRBV9	.	.	TRBJ1-2	CASTGHLTYGYTF	TGTGCCAGCACAGGGCACCTAACCTATGGCTACACCTTC
TRBV5-6	.	.	TRBJ1-6	CASSTGAGARNSPLHF	TGTGCCAGCAGCACGGGTGCGGGGGCTAGGAATTCACCCCTCCACTTT
TRBV6-5	.	few	TRBJ1-6	CASSSWGYNSPLHF	TGTGCCAGCAGTTCTTGGGGCTATAATTCACCCCTCCACTTT
TRBV5-8	.	.	TRBJ1-1	CASSLAAANTEAFF	TGTGCCAGCAGCTTGGCAGCTGCGAACACTGAAGCTTTCTTT
TRBV9	.	.	TRBJ1-5	CASSVHGGSNQPQHF	TGTGCCAGCAGCGTACATGGGGGATCCAATCAGCCCCAGCATTTT
TRBV29-1	.	.	TRBJ1-1	CSVARGGGNTEAFF	TGCAGCGTTGCTAGGGGGGGCGGAAACACTGAAGCTTTCTTT
TRBV7-9	.	.	TRBJ1-2	CASSPGVLYGYTF	TGTGCCAGCAGCCCAGGGGTCTTATATGGCTACACCTTC
TRBV5-4	.	.	TRBJ1-6	CASSSTGASSYNSPLHF	TGTGCCAGCAGCTCGACGGGGGCGAGCTCCTATAATTCACCCCTCCACTTT
TRBV7-7	TRBD2	once	TRBJ2-2	CASSSPLAGGNTGELFF	TGTGCTAGCAGCTCCCCCTTAGCGGGAGGGAACACCGGGGAGCTGTTTTTT
TRBV19	TRBD1	.	TRBJ1-2	CASHPLDRGNYGYTF	TGTGCCAGCCACCCGCTCGACAGGGGGAACTATGGCTACACCTTC